The following is a T cell receptor (beta chain) sequence with its context. Its antigen is undetermined. This sample is part of a study of blood T cells in healthy people across ages. It was with a sample-barcoded 5' primer and a J-beta primer mix that a second PCR of roughly 7 to 12 cycles was run. Tags on each cDNA molecule came from a template-switch adaptor with 12 random nucleotides. TCRdb passed the 5' RACE reads through MiXCR, listing each CDR3 protein once. The data contain over 700,000 distinct CDR3 sequences, around half of them seen just once; the ten biggest clones take up around 40%. Overall study findings and caveats: TCR beta diversity per million T cells fell roughly linearly with age.

Germline-derived CDR1 and CDR2 are KGHDR and SFDVKD. V lost 4 bases and J lost 4, with 15 bases in between. The CDR3 is 15 amino acids. Roughly 9.2 milliliters of peripheral blood were drawn from each donor into EDTA-treated tubes. The sequencing sample was made of blood. The V and J genes are TRBV24-1 and TRBJ2-5; D is uncertain. The clonotype was recovered from an elderly man in good health. DNA for the CDR3: TGTGCCACCAGTGACCCGGGTGGTCCGGGAGAGACCCAGTACTTC. Its protein is CATSDPGGPGETQYF.